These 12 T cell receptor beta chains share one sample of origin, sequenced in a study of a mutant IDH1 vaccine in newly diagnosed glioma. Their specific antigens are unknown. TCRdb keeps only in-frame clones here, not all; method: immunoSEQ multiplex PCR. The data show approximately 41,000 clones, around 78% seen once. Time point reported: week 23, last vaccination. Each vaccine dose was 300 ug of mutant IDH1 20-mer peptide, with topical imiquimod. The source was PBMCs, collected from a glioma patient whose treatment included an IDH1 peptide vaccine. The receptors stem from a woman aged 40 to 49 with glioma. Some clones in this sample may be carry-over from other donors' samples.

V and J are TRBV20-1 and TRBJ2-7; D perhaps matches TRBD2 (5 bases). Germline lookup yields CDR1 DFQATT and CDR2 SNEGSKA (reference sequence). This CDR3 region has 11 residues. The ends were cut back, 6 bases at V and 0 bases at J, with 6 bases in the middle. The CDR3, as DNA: TGCAGTGCCCGGGACTCCTACGAGCAGTACTTC. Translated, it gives CSARDSYEQYF.

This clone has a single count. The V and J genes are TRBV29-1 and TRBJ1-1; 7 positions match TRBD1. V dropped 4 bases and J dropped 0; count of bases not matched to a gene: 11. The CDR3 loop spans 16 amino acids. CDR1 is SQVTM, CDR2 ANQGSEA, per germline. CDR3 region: CSVALGQRTMNTEAFF. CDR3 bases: TGCAGCGTTGCTTTGGGACAGCGGACAATGAACACTGAAGCTTTCTTT.

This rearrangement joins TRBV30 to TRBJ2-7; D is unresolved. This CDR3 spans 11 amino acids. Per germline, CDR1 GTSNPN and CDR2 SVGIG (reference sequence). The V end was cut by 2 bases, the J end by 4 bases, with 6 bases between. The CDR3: CAWSSQYEQYF. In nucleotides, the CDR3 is TGTGCCTGGAGTAGCCAGTACGAGCAGTACTTC.

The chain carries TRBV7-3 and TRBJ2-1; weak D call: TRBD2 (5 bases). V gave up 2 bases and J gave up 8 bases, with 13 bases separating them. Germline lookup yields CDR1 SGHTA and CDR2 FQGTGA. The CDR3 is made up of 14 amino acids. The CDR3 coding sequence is TGTGCCAGCAGCTTAGGATTCTTCGGGGATGAGCAGTTCTTC. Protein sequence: CASSLGFFGDEQFF.

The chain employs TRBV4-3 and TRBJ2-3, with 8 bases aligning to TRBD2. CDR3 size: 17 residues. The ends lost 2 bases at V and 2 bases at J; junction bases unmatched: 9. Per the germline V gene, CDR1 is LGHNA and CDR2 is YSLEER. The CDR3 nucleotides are TGCGCCAGCAGCCAACAACCGGGACTAGGACCCACAGATACGCAGTATTTT. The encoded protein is CASSQQPGLGPTDTQYF.

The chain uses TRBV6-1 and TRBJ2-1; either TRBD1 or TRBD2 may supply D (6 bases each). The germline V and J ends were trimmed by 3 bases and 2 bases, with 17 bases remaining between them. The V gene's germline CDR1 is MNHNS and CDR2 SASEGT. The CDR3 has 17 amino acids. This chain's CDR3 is CASSEVEGGLTYNEQFF. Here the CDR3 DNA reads TGTGCCAGCAGTGAGGTCGAAGGGGGGCTTACCTACAATGAGCAGTTCTTC.

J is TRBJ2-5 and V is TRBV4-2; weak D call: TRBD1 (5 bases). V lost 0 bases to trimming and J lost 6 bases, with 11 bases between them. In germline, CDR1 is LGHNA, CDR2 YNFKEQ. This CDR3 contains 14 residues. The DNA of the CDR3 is TGTGCCAGCAGCCAAGACAGGGTTGGAAAGACCCAGTACTTC. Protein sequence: CASSQDRVGKTQYF.

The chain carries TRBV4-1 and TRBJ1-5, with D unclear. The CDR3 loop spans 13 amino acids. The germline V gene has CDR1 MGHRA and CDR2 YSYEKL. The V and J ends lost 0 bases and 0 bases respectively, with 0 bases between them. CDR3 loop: CASSQDSNQPQHF. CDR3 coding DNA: TGCGCCAGCAGCCAAGATAGCAATCAGCCCCAGCATTTT.

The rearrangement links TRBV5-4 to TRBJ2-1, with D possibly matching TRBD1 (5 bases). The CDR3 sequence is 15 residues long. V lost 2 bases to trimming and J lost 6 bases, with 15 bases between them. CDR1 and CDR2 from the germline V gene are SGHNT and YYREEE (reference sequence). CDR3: CASSFTWQGGNEQFF. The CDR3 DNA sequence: TGTGCCAGCAGCTTTACATGGCAGGGTGGCAATGAGCAGTTCTTC.

The CDR3 DNA follows: TGTGCCAGCAGCGCCCCGGGGGGAGGACGCTCTGAAGCTTTCTTT. This codes for CASSAPGGGRSEAFF. The chain is built from TRBV9 and TRBJ1-1, with D possibly being TRBD1 (5 bases). The CDR3 totals 15 residues. Trimming took 3 bases from V and 6 from J, leaving 18 bases between them. Germline values: CDR1 SGDLS, CDR2 YYNGEE.

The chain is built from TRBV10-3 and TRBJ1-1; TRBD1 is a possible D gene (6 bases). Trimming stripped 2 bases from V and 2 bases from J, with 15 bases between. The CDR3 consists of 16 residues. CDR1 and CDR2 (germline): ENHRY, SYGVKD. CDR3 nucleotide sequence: TGTGCCATCAGTGAGACTCTAAGACAGGCTAACACTGAAGCTTTCTTT. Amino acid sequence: CAISETLRQANTEAFF.

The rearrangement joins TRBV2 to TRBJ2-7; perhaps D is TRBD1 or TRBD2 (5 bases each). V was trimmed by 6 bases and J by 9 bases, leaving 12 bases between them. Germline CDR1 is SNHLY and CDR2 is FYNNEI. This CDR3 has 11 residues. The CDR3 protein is CASSRDPVQYF. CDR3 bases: TGTGCCAGCAGCCGGGACCCTGTGCAGTACTTC.